The TCR beta chain under discussion was sequenced for a study of cytomegalovirus exposure and HLA in healthy donors. Notes on the study in general: Cytomegalovirus association was listed for around 180 TCR beta chains.

The PCR contained 60 Vbeta and 13 Jbeta primers. Libraries were prepared by immunoSEQ multiplex PCR; TCRdb keeps only in-frame clonotypes and omits some of them. Among approximately 180,000 clones, about four fifths were seen once, and the ten largest hold about 4.9%. In regard to this clone: Its antigen is unknown.

CDR3 size: 18 residues. V lost 3 bases, J lost 0 bases, and 11 bases stayed unmatched. Germline V gives CDR1 LNHNV, CDR2 YYDKDF (reference sequence). The sequence was collected from a man between 18 and 29 years old in good health and CMV-seronegative. The specimen was PBMCs. The rearrangement joins TRBV15 to TRBJ2-7; TRBD2 matches 10 bases. As DNA, the CDR3 is TGTGCCACCAGCAGGGGACCGGGACTAGCGCCCGACTCCTACGAGCAGTACTTC. Its protein product is CATSRGPGLAPDSYEQYF.